This record covers a single T cell receptor (beta chain). The target of this receptor is not known. Base quality data are lacking; no much larger clone is found one base away. The data are from a study of blood T cell repertoires in COVID-19 (dated by TCRdb to the early 2020s). For the study in its entirety: Samples from collaborators originated in the United States, Italy and Spain and spanned both the acute and convalescent phases of COVID-19. Nearly every sample came with metadata listing a de-identified subject ID, COVID-19 status, age in years and sex. The prospective study material was composed of cDNA or gDNA derived from T cells, B-cell-depleted T cells, or PBMCs. Deeply sampled blood TCRbeta repertoires from subjects exposed to, actively infected with, or recovered from COVID-19 were included in the dataset. Where HLA class I and class II types were available, the types were taken from metadata supplied by the sample provider, not from assay-based typing. The samples were drawn from two sources: the first 160 participants of the ongoing ImmuneRACE study, and approximately 1,300 subjects contributed by 6 global collaborators. A freely available public database, intended as a resource for researchers studying the immune response to SARS-CoV-2, is where the repertoires were released. Overall results and qualifications from the work: The amount of clinical and demographic metadata varied by source and participant and was provided uncurated.

TCRbeta CDR3 regions were amplified from genomic DNA by means of the immunoSEQ Assay, a bias-controlled multiplex PCR. The published analysis was carried out like this. The number of nucleated cells in each sample was estimated by amplification of reference gene primers within the assay. To quantify the absolute abundance of each unique TCRbeta CDR3 rearrangement, sequence reads were collapsed and filtered. Productive Simpson clonality was computed per sample as the square root of Simpson's diversity index over productive rearrangements. Not all clones reach the TCRdb copy of this immuneACCESS table, which keeps in-frame sequences only. Checked studies attribute under half of the gap to unresolved V genes and leave the rest unexplained. D and trimming were read from the DNA, whereas the V and J calls and clone size are those reported in that table. The table for this sample lists fewer than 400,000 clones; approximately 83% of them were counted only once. The ten most abundant clones make up about 2% of the sample.

Cut back by 6 bases and 7 bases, the V and J ends lie 19 bases apart. Including cysteine and phenylalanine, the CDR3 has 15 amino acids. Here the CDR3 DNA is all that survives: 45 bases in frame from base 1. Enrolling through a virtual design, the prospective study's participants ranged in age from roughly 18 to 100 years and lived across 24 United States geographic areas. In the prospective study, cohorts were assigned on the basis of participant-reported clinical history obtained from a screening survey and a study questionnaire. Recovered participants in ImmuneRACE Cohort 3 were defined as having two consecutive negative NP/OP PCR tests, clearance from a healthcare professional, or resolution of symptoms. Each participant in the prospective study had whole blood, serum and a nasopharyngeal or oropharyngeal swab collected by mobile phlebotomists. Prospective study participants could optionally give additional blood draws and questionnaires over an approximately 2-month period. Prospective study blood samples were shipped either frozen or at room temperature before DNA extraction.

The sequence derives from a man aged 25-45 years who had recovered from COVID-19. The sequence links TRBV23-1 to TRBJ1-3; TRBD1 is a possible D gene, resting on 5 matching bases. TRBV23-1 is an open reading frame whose function is uncertain. The sequencing sample was made of PBMCs or T cells enriched from blood (not recorded which). The bases read TGCGCCAGCAGCGCCGGGGGTAGGGTAGGGAACACCATATATTTT. Its coded protein is CASSAGGRVGNTIYF.